Below, 6 T cell receptor beta chains from the same sample are listed, as sequenced in a study of long-term antiretroviral therapy in people with HIV. Investigators performed immunoSEQ version v3.0 at survey level. Produced via immunoSEQ multiplex PCR; TCRdb's table is partial and in-frame only. The table records approximately 24,000 clones, about 76% of them present only once. Specimen: unsorted PBMCs, collected at the start of antiretroviral therapy, before treatment. These receptors all stem from a woman aged 18-30 years with HIV.

A few counts support this clone. The chain joins TRBV27 to TRBJ1-3, with D maybe TRBD1 (5 bases). V dropped 2 bases and J dropped 3 bases, with 11 bases sitting between them. The CDR3 runs to 15 residues. Germline V gene data show CDR1 as MNHEY and CDR2 as SMNVEV (reference sequence). CDR3 coding DNA: TGTGCCAGCAGTTTAGTAGGGGCCGGTGGAAACACCATATATTTT. It translates to CASSLVGAGGNTIYF.

This chain uses TRBV11-2 with TRBJ2-3, with D uncertain. Trimming pared 4 bases from V and 5 bases from J, leaving 13 bases between. The CDR3 runs 14 residues. The germline V gene encodes CDR1 SGHAT and CDR2 FQNNGV. CDR3 DNA sequence: TGTGCCAGCAGCTCCCCCACGTATGGAGATACGCAGTATTTT. Translation: CASSSPTYGDTQYF.

The CDR3 loop is CASIRQGRNGEQFF. As DNA, the CDR3 is TGTGCCAGCATTAGGCAGGGGAGGAATGGTGAGCAGTTCTTC. The gene calls are TRBV2 and TRBJ2-1, with D possibly called TRBD1 or TRBD2 (6 bases each). CDR1 and CDR2 (germline): SNHLY, FYNNEI. The CDR3 runs 14 residues. V shed 7 bases and J shed 9 bases, with 19 bases lying between them.

Worth noting for this clone: This may stem from a read error, because a much larger clone lies one nucleotide away. This chain connects TRBV11-2 to TRBJ1-3; D unresolved. The CDR3 totals 12 residues. Trimming took off 5 bases at V and 2 bases at J, with 4 bases between the two ends. Per the germline V gene, CDR1 is SGHAT and CDR2 is FQNNGV. The DNA of the CDR3 is TGTGCCAGCAGCCCACCTGGAAACACCATATATTTT. It is translated as CASSPPGNTIYF.

The J gene is TRBJ2-1, the V gene TRBV20-1; D is tentatively TRBD1 or TRBD2 (5 bases each). The CDR3 loop spans 11 amino acids. CDR1 and CDR2 (germline): DFQATT, SNEGSKA (reference sequence). Trimming left V 8 bases short and J 7 bases short, with 12 bases between. This chain's CDR3 is CSPRWGNEQFF. The CDR3 nucleotides read TGCAGTCCTCGGTGGGGGAATGAGCAGTTCTTC.

This chain uses TRBV5-1 with TRBJ2-3; TRBD1 aligns across 8 bases. The junction had 4 bases not matched to a gene; V was cut back by 2 bases and J by 2 bases. There are 15 residues in the CDR3. The germline gives CDR1 SGHRS, CDR2 YFSETQ. The CDR3 spells CASSFGQGDTDTQYF. DNA of the CDR3: TGCGCCAGCAGCTTTGGACAGGGAGACACAGATACGCAGTATTTT.